One and the same sample provided the 6 T cell receptor beta chains below, sequenced in a study of T cell repertoires in ileal Crohn's disease. Libraries were prepared by immunoSEQ multiplex PCR; TCRdb keeps only in-frame clonotypes and omits some of them. The sample consists of roughly 31,000 clones, around 80% of them appearing once. Sample: ileal tissue. The receptors stem from an adult with Crohn's disease.

This chain links TRBV9 with TRBJ2-3, with 10 bases that match TRBD2. Germline assignment: CDR1 SGDLS and CDR2 YYNGEE. CDR3 length: 16 residues. Trimming at V came to 5 bases and at J to 2 bases, leaving 8 bases not matched to a gene. The CDR3 bases are TGTGCCAGCAGTCCTCATAGCGGGGGGTCCACAGATACGCAGTATTTT. This encodes CASSPHSGGSTDTQYF.

The V and J genes are TRBV7-9 and TRBJ2-2, with 8 bases matching TRBD1. V lost 6 bases and J lost 2; bases outside the gene matches: 5. The germline V gene encodes CDR1 SEHNR and CDR2 FQNEAQ (reference sequence). The CDR3 is 15 amino acids. Written as DNA, the CDR3 is TGTGCCAGCAGGTCCGGACAGGGAAACACCGGGGAGCTGTTTTTT. Translating gives CASRSGQGNTGELFF. The entire variable domain, with the rest obtained from reference TRBV7-9 and TRBJ2-2, is as follows: DTGVSQNPRHKITKRGQNVTFRCDPISEHNRLYWYRQTLGQGPEFLTYFQNEAQLEKSRLLSDRFSAERPKGSFSTLEIQRTEQGDSAMYLCASRSGQGNTGELFFGEGSRLTVL.

The J gene is TRBJ2-7, the V gene TRBV7-2, with 9 bases lining up with TRBD1. Germline CDR1 SGHTA, CDR2 FQGNSA. The CDR3 length is 15 residues. The junction had 6 bases not matched to a gene; V was cut back by 3 bases and J by 3 bases. CDR3: CASSLGQGSIYEQYF. In DNA, the CDR3 is TGTGCCAGCAGCTTGGGACAGGGCTCGATCTACGAGCAGTACTTC.

The rearrangement joins TRBV2 to TRBJ1-2; TRBD1 matches at 7 bases. The CDR3 totals 13 residues. After removal of 7 bases from V and 0 bases from J, the junction contained 2 bases not matched to a gene. Germline V CDR1 and CDR2: SNHLY, FYNNEI. The CDR3 here is CASTGQPNYGYTF. CDR3 DNA: TGTGCCAGCACGGGACAGCCTAACTATGGCTACACCTTC.

This sequence joins TRBV10-1 and TRBJ2-7, with a weak D call TRBD1 (6 bases). Looked up from germline, CDR1 is WNHNN and CDR2 is SYGVQD (reference sequence). CDR3 length: 11 residues. V was cut by 10 bases and J by 2 bases, with 9 bases left in between. CDR3 amino acids: CATWDTYEQYF. Here the CDR3 DNA reads TGCGCCACCTGGGACACCTACGAGCAGTACTTC.

V gene TRBV7-3 combines with J gene TRBJ2-7; possible D gene TRBD1, 6 bases. The CDR3 has 15 amino acids. V dropped 2 bases and J dropped 2 bases, with 13 bases sitting between them. Looked up from germline, CDR1 is SGHTA and CDR2 is FQGTGA. CDR3 region: CASSLQGQGPYEQYF. In DNA form, the CDR3 reads TGTGCCAGCAGCTTACAGGGGCAGGGTCCCTACGAGCAGTACTTC. Complete variable domain (other parts from reference TRBV7-3 and TRBJ2-7): GAGVSQTPSNKVTEKGKYVELRCDPISGHTALYWYRQSLGQGPEFLIYFQGTGAADDSGLPNDRFFAVRPEGSVSTLKIQRTERGDSAVYLCASSLQGQGPYEQYFGPGTRLTVT.